Reported below is one T cell receptor (beta chain). Its target is unknown. This sample was included in a study of blood T cells in healthy people across ages. General study results and limits: Researchers deemed the diversity estimates from one million T cells underestimates.

V was shortened by 1 base and J by 11 bases, with 11 bases between the two germline ends. The length of the CDR3 is 12 residues. The V gene's germline CDR1 is MDHEN and CDR2 SYDVKM. The authors ran a second PCR of roughly 6 to 11 cycles using a sample-barcoded 5' primer and a J-beta primer mix. TCRdb called the 5' RACE reads again in MiXCR, with one record for every CDR3 protein. This sample has about 1.8 million distinct CDR3 sequences, with less than 50% found just once. Peripheral blood, about 9.4 milliliters per donor, was collected. The sequence derives from a woman between 35 and 50 years old in good health. The chain is built from TRBV28 and TRBJ2-5; D is tentatively TRBD1 or TRBD2 (5 bases each). Specimen: blood. CDR3 coding DNA: TGTGCCAGCAGTTTATTCGGCAGGGAGCAGTACTTC. Translated, it gives CASSLFGREQYF.